These T cell receptor beta chains were read from a single sample in a study of control samples from healthy donors and cancer patients. Assay used: immunoSEQ multiplex PCR; TCRdb lists only in-frame clones, some missing. Of about 61,000 clones in the sample, around 90% were seen once. Sequencing input: PBMCs. These receptor sequences come from a man aged 55 to 70 with colorectal cancer. Each CDR3 is given with its conserved first and last residue. Fields, in order: V gene, clone size, D gene, J gene, CDR3 DNA, CDR3 protein. D genes are given only for firm matches. Size is stated for part of the rows, as once, few or many counts, or as a class when the clone is expanded.

TRBV7-6	-	-	TRBJ2-1	TGTGCCAGCAGCCCCGGAATTCGGGATGAGCAGTTCTTC	CASSPGIRDEQFF
TRBV19	few	-	TRBJ2-2	TGTGCCAGTAGTATTCGTTCCGGCCATGGGGCCGGGGAGCTGTTTTTT	CASSIRSGHGAGELFF
TRBV5-4	few	TRBD2	TRBJ2-7	TGTGCCAGCAGCGAGGGGACTAGCGGAGCCTACGAGCAGTACTTC	CASSEGTSGAYEQYF
TRBV3-1/TRBV3-2	-	TRBD1	TRBJ1-1	TGTGCCAGCAGCCAAGGAGTTGGGACAGGGGGCTGGAAGAACACTGAAGCTTTCTTT	CASSQGVGTGGWKNTEAFF
TRBV11-1	-	-	TRBJ2-5	TGTGCCAGCAGCTCCCCCCCGGAGCAAGAGACCCAGTACTTC	CASSSPPEQETQYF
TRBV6-4	-	-	TRBJ2-5	TGTGCCAGCAGCGGGCAGCCCCAAGAGACCCAGTACTTC	CASSGQPQETQYF
TRBV6-6	-	TRBD1	TRBJ1-6	TGTGCCAGCAAAGAAGGGACAGGACGAAAGAGGGCCCTCCACTTT	CASKEGTGRKRALHF
TRBV7-8	-	TRBD1	TRBJ2-3	TGTGCCAGCAGCCGACAGGGCGGGACAGATACGCAGTATTTT	CASSRQGGTDTQYF
TRBV24-1	-	TRBD2	TRBJ2-3	TGTGCCACCAGTGAGACTAGCTCTACAGATACGCAGTATTTT	CATSETSSTDTQYF
TRBV25-1	-	-	TRBJ2-3	TGTGCCAGCAGTGAATGGGCTAGCGCGGCAGATACGCAGTATTTT	CASSEWASAADTQYF
TRBV27	-	TRBD1	TRBJ2-2	TGTGCCAGCGGCCCACCGGGACAGGTCGGGGAGCTGTTTTTT	CASGPPGQVGELFF
TRBV4-1	-	-	TRBJ2-7	TGCGCCAGCAGCCAAGTAGGGACAAACTCCTACGAGCAGTACTTC	CASSQVGTNSYEQYF
TRBV7-9	-	TRBD1	TRBJ1-2	TGTGCCAGCAGCTTGTTCGCGGGACAGCGAAACTATGGCTACACCTTC	CASSLFAGQRNYGYTF
TRBV24-1	-	TRBD1	TRBJ2-5	TGTGCCACCAGTGACTCCGGGACAGGGGGCGGAGAGACCCAGTACTTC	CATSDSGTGGGETQYF
TRBV4-1	-	-	TRBJ2-5	TGCGCCAGCAGCCCAAGATTTGGTACGGGGAGAGAGACCCAGTACTTC	CASSPRFGTGRETQYF
TRBV9	-	TRBD1	TRBJ1-1	TGTGCCAGCAGAGCAACCGGGACAGTGAACACTGAAGCTTTCTTT	CASRATGTVNTEAFF
TRBV7-3	-	-	TRBJ2-2	TGTGCCAGCAGCTTAACTAGCATAGCCGGGGAGCTGTTTTTT	CASSLTSIAGELFF
TRBV28	-	-	TRBJ1-6	TGTGCCAGCATGGACCCAAACCGGGCCTATAATTCACCCCTCCACTTT	CASMDPNRAYNSPLHF
TRBV4-1	-	-	TRBJ1-5	TGCGCCAGCAGCCAAGATCTGCCCAGTGGTGATCAGCCCCAGCATTTT	CASSQDLPSGDQPQHF
TRBV4-1	-	-	TRBJ1-6	TGCGCCAGCAGCCAAACTCCGCCGGACAGAGAATATAATTCACCCCTCCACTTT	CASSQTPPDREYNSPLHF
TRBV5-4	-	-	TRBJ2-2	TGTGCCAGCAGCTTGGGACAGCACACCGGGGAGCTGTTTTTT	CASSLGQHTGELFF
TRBV10-2	-	TRBD2	TRBJ2-3	TGCGCCAGCGGAGAGCGGGGGGGGGTGGATACGCAGTATTTT	CASGERGGVDTQYF
TRBV19	-	-	TRBJ1-1	TGTGCCAGTAGTATTCTCTCATTGAACACTGAAGCTTTCTTT	CASSILSLNTEAFF
TRBV13	-	TRBD1	TRBJ2-2	TGTGCCAGCAGTTGGACAGGGGTAGAGACCGGGGAGCTGTTTTTT	CASSWTGVETGELFF
TRBV28	-	TRBD1	TRBJ2-2	TGTGCCAGCAGGCGCGGGACAGGGGGCGCGGTAGGGGAGCTGTTTTTT	CASRRGTGGAVGELFF
TRBV7-2	few	-	TRBJ2-5	TGTGCCAGCAGCTTAAAGTTATTCCAAGAGACCCAGTACTTC	CASSLKLFQETQYF
TRBV19	-	TRBD1	TRBJ2-4	TGTGCCAGTAGTGATGGGACAGGGCTAGCCAAAAACATTCAGTACTTC	CASSDGTGLAKNIQYF
TRBV3-1/TRBV3-2	-	TRBD1	TRBJ2-1	TGTGCCAGCAGCCACGGACAGGGAGTCTACAATGAGCAGTTCTTC	CASSHGQGVYNEQFF
TRBV3-1/TRBV3-2	-	-	TRBJ1-2	TGTGCCAGCAGCCGCGGGGTAAACCTGCGCTACACCTTC	CASSRGVNLRYTF
TRBV5-1	-	TRBD1	TRBJ1-2	TGCGCCAGCAGCCTAGGGACAGGGGTTTATGGCTACACCTTC	CASSLGTGVYGYTF
TRBV19	-	-	TRBJ1-1	TGTGCCAGTAGTATAGGGCCCCAGGCTGAAGCTTTCTTT	CASSIGPQAEAFF
TRBV7-9	few	-	TRBJ2-3	TGTGCCAGCATACAAGGTGATACGCAGTATTTT	CASIQGDTQYF
TRBV6-5	-	-	TRBJ1-6	TGTGCCACAATGACCAGGGTTTCACCCCTCCACTTT	CATMTRVSPLHF
TRBV5-1	-	TRBD1	TRBJ1-2	TGCGCCAGCAGTCCCGGGACAGATGGGGGCTACACCTTC	CASSPGTDGGYTF
TRBV5-6	-	-	TRBJ2-6	TGTGCCAGCAGCTTGGTTCACTCTGGGGCCAACGTCCTGACTTTC	CASSLVHSGANVLTF
TRBV28	-	-	TRBJ2-5	TGTGCCAGCAGTTTTCGGACAAAAGAGACCCAGTACTTC	CASSFRTKETQYF
TRBV7-3	-	TRBD2	TRBJ2-2	TGTGCCAGCAGCGCCCCAGCGGGGAGGGGGGAGCTGTTTTTT	CASSAPAGRGELFF
TRBV9	-	-	TRBJ2-2	TGTGCCAGCAGCGTAGGAGTGAACACCGGGGAGCTGTTTTTT	CASSVGVNTGELFF
TRBV3-1/TRBV3-2	once	-	TRBJ1-2	TGTGCCAGCAGCCATCCCTCGGGGGACACCGACTCAATAGGCTACACCTTC	CASSHPSGDTDSIGYTF
TRBV7-2	-	-	TRBJ1-6	TGTGCCAGCAGCAAAGTAACCTTGGGGGTTCGGAATTATAATTCACCCCTCCACTTT	CASSKVTLGVRNYNSPLHF
TRBV12-3/TRBV12-4	-	-	TRBJ2-1	TGTGCCAGCAGCCCCTCCCGGGTTGGTGAGCAGTTCTTC	CASSPSRVGEQFF
TRBV6-6	-	TRBD1	TRBJ2-4	TGTGCCAGCAGTCCAAACCTCAGGGGGCGCAGCAAAAACATTCAGTACTTC	CASSPNLRGRSKNIQYF
TRBV28	once	-	TRBJ1-2	TGTGCCAGCAGACTACAAGCTCCCGTTGACTATGGCTACACCTTC	CASRLQAPVDYGYTF
TRBV10-1	-	-	TRBJ2-7	TGCGCCAGCAGTGATCGGGGAAGCTCCTACGAGCAGTACTTC	CASSDRGSSYEQYF
TRBV5-6	once	TRBD2	TRBJ2-3	TGTGCCAGCCAGGGACTAGCGGGGCCCCGGGGAGATACGCAGTATTTT	CASQGLAGPRGDTQYF
TRBV4-2	-	-	TRBJ1-2	TGTGCCAGCAGCCCCTCACCGAGTGGAGTTTATGGCTACACCTTC	CASSPSPSGVYGYTF
TRBV9	-	TRBD2	TRBJ2-3	TGTGCCAGCAGCGTAGAACCTAGCGGGGGGGCCAGGACAGATACGCAGTATTTT	CASSVEPSGGARTDTQYF
TRBV6-1	once	-	TRBJ1-4	TGTGCCAGCAGTGAAGTATTACCCAGATCCTCCGGAGAAAAACTGTTTTTT	CASSEVLPRSSGEKLFF
TRBV19	-	-	TRBJ2-3	TGTGCCAGTAGACCCCGAGGGGACCCGAAGGCAGATACGCAGTATTTT	CASRPRGDPKADTQYF
TRBV7-6	once	-	TRBJ1-4	TGTGCCAGCAGGCGAGGAACTAATGAAAAACTGTTTTTT	CASRRGTNEKLFF
TRBV5-1	-	TRBD2	TRBJ2-3	TGCGCCAGCAGCTTGTCTTGGACTAGCGGGTCAGATACGCAGTATTTT	CASSLSWTSGSDTQYF
TRBV21-1	-	-	TRBJ2-7	TGTGCCAGCAGCAAAGCGCGTATCAACTACGAGCAGTACTTC	CASSKARINYEQYF
TRBV30	few	-	TRBJ2-7	TGTGCCTGGAGTGTTACCCTACCGGCCTACGAGCAGTACTTC	CAWSVTLPAYEQYF
TRBV24-1	-	TRBD1	TRBJ2-2	TGTGCCACCAGTGATTACCCCTCGGGGACAGGGGGTACCGGGGAGCTGTTTTTT	CATSDYPSGTGGTGELFF
TRBV3-1/TRBV3-2	-	-	TRBJ2-1	TGTGCCAGCAGCCTGACGGGGGAGCAGTTCTTC	CASSLTGEQFF
TRBV7-9	-	TRBD2	TRBJ2-1	TGTGCCAGCAGCTTACCACCGCGACTAGCGGGGGGGAGGAATGAGCAGTTCTTC	CASSLPPRLAGGRNEQFF
TRBV25-1	-	TRBD2	TRBJ2-3	TGTGCCAGCATCAGCGGGGGGGTTTTCACAGATACGCAGTATTTT	CASISGGVFTDTQYF
TRBV19	-	TRBD1	TRBJ1-5	TGTGCCAGTAGTAGCATGAACCGGGACAGGGGGCACAATCAGCCCCAGCATTTT	CASSSMNRDRGHNQPQHF
TRBV11-3	-	-	TRBJ1-3	TGTGCCAGCAGCTCTCATTCGGGAAAGGGAAACACCATATATTTT	CASSSHSGKGNTIYF
TRBV10-3	-	TRBD1	TRBJ1-5	TGTGCCATCAGTACAGGGGGCTCAAATCAGCCCCAGCATTTT	CAISTGGSNQPQHF